The clone carrying this TCR beta chain was seen at least ten times. As yet, its antigen is unknown. This sample includes further DNA sequences coding for the same CDR3. Germline values: CDR1 SGHNT, CDR2 YENEEA. V lost 1 base and J lost 1, with 7 bases in between. The CDR3 extends over 14 amino acids. These data originate in a study of shared clonotypes between healthy human individuals. Study-level points and caveats: Naive CD4 clonotypes were shared across several donors at 4% to 5%.

Every subset's genomic DNA went evenly onto several immunoSEQ plates. This table comes from immunoSEQ multiplex PCR, and its TCRdb copy is limited to in-frame clones, with some not included. The repertoire includes some 690,000 clones, 80% to 95% of them detected once, and 30% to 40% sits in the top ten. Donors, healthy HIV-negative adults, lacked recent acute infections or vaccinations. The sequencing sample was made of memory CD8+ T cells from PBMCs. The sample's subset: CD45RO+ cells pooled with CCR7-negative TemRA cells. The rearrangement links TRBV11-3 to TRBJ1-1; D remains unclear. The receptor was derived from a man between 18 and 29 years old in good health. Some clones in this sample may be carry-over from other donors' samples. The CDR3 here is CASSLGGPNTEAFF. CDR3 nucleotide sequence: TGTGCCAGCAGCTTAGGAGGGCCGAACACTGAAGCTTTCTTT.